Presented here are 3 T cell receptor beta chains from one specimen sequenced in a study of T-cell reconstitution after alpha-beta-depleted transplantation in children. As it was prepared, the TCRbeta library received unique molecular identifiers. TCRdb itself ran the PCR reads through MiXCR, one entry per CDR3 protein. The profile shows 780,000 or so distinct CDR3 sequences, roughly 15% of them singletons. The starting material was PBMCs, mostly from graft donor cells, obtained 360 days after TCRalphabeta/CD19-depleted stem cell transplant. These receptors all stem from a male patient between 10 and 17 years old who had a stem cell transplant for acute lymphoblastic leukemia, so the T cells may come from the graft donor.

This clonotype has only a few counts. The V call is TRBV7-8, the J call TRBJ2-3; 9 bases are a match to TRBD2. Losses at the gene ends were 4 bases for V and 1 base for J; bases not matched to a gene: 12. The CDR3 is made up of 18 amino acids. CDR1 is SGHVS and CDR2 is FQNEAQ in the germline V gene. The CDR3 is CASSYPRLAGDGTDTQYF. The CDR3 region has the DNA TGTGCCAGCAGCTACCCCCGCTTAGCGGGAGATGGCACAGATACGCAGTATTTT. Full variable domain (outside the CDR3, taken from reference TRBV7-8 and TRBJ2-3): GAGVSQSPRYKVAKRGQDVALRCDPISGHVSLFWYQQALGQGPEFLTYFQNEAQLDKSGLPSDRFFAERPEGSVSTLKIQRTQQEDSAVYLCASSYPRLAGDGTDTQYFGPGTRLTVL.

This clonotype was seen ten or more times. This chain connects TRBV21-1 to TRBJ2-7; the table's D call, TRBD1, was not checked against the DNA. TRBV21-1 corresponds to a pseudogene. This CDR3 comprises 18 residues. The CDR3 loop reads CASSKDPGQGNMSYEQYF. The CDR3, as DNA: TGTGCCAGCAGCAAAGACCCCGGGCAGGGGAATATGTCCTACGAGCAGTACTTC.

The rearrangement uses TRBV7-8 and TRBJ1-4; 7 bases map to TRBD1. The CDR3 loop spans 15 amino acids. CDR1 is SGHVS and CDR2 is FQNEAQ in the germline V gene. The junction had 10 bases not matched to a gene; V was cut back by 4 bases and J by 8 bases. DNA of the CDR3: TGTGCCAGCAGCTGGGGACAGAGGATTCCAGAAAAACTGTTTTTT. Translating gives CASSWGQRIPEKLFF.